The 8 T cell receptor beta chains below all came from one sample that was sequenced in a study of Graves' ophthalmopathy and Graves' hyperthyroidism. RNA transcripts were the source from which TCR beta CDR3 regions were amplified. Amplification began with first-round RT-PCR using HTBI primers, then second-round multiplex PCR was performed. TCRdb passed the multiplex PCR reads through MiXCR, listing each CDR3 protein once. Here the sample spans a few hundred thousand distinct CDR3 sequences, about 15% being singletons. The sample was peripheral blood. The receptors stem from an adult woman with stable Graves' hyperthyroidism.

The genes are TRBV12-3 or TRBV12-4 and TRBJ1-1, with 9 nucleotides matching TRBD1. The CDR3 is 15 residues long. V dropped 5 bases and J dropped 3; count of bases not matched to a gene: 7. CDR3 in DNA: TGTGCCAGCAGTCCATCGGGACAGGGTGACACTGAAGCTTTCTTT. Translation gives CASSPSGQGDTEAFF.

In the case of this clonotype: This may be a read error, as it is one base from a much larger clone. The genes are TRBV6-5 and TRBJ2-2; tentatively, D is TRBD2 (5 bases). Germline V gene sequence: CDR1 MNHEY, CDR2 SVGAGI. The CDR3 is 14 residues long. The CDR3 DNA sequence: TGTGCCAGCAGTTACTCGAGTCCCACCGGGGAGCTGTGTTTT. Translation gives CASSYSSPTGELCF.

A few counts support this clonotype. The V and J genes are TRBV30 and TRBJ1-2; TRBD1 is a possible D gene (6 bases). V was trimmed by 0 bases and J by 4 bases, leaving 30 bases between them. Germline V CDR1 and CDR2: GTSNPN, SVGIG (reference sequence). CDR3 length: 20 residues. Here the CDR3 reads CAWSVHTMSVIRGRIYGYTF. The CDR3 nucleotides read TGTGCCTGGAGTGTACACACGATGTCGGTAATCAGGGGCAGAATCTATGGCTACACCTTC.

There are many counts of this clonotype. This chain joins TRBV28 and TRBJ2-7; 11 bases are a match to TRBD1. Germline V gives CDR1 MDHEN, CDR2 SYDVKM. The CDR3 has 14 amino acids. Germline trimming cut 6 bases from V and 6 bases from J; bases unmatched to any gene: 7. For the CDR3, the DNA is TGTGCCAGCAGCACAGGACAGGGGGCGTTCGAGCAGTACTTC. Its protein product is CASSTGQGAFEQYF.

The CDR3 DNA reads TGTGCCAGCAGCACCTGGAGATTGATGAACGAGCAGTACTTC. Its protein product is CASSTWRLMNEQYF. The chain couples TRBV28 to TRBJ2-7; D gene unclear. This CDR3 is 14 amino acids long. The ends were cut back, 6 bases at V and 5 bases at J, with 17 bases in the middle. From germline, CDR1 is MDHEN and CDR2 SYDVKM.

This clonotype occurred many times. The DNA for the CDR3 is TGTGCCAGCAGTTCTATGGTAGGGACGGGTTACGAGCAGTACTTC. It yields the protein CASSSMVGTGYEQYF. The genes are TRBV28 and TRBJ2-7; D tentatively reads TRBD1 or TRBD2 (5 bases each). The CDR3 is 15 residues long. Germline CDR1 is MDHEN and CDR2 is SYDVKM. V was pared by 4 bases and J by 4 bases, with 17 bases between.

This clonotype has only a few counts. This rearrangement joins TRBV29-1 to TRBJ2-5; D may be TRBD1 or TRBD2 (7 bases each). From germline, CDR1 is SQVTM and CDR2 ANQGSEA. The CDR3 consists of 13 residues. V dropped 7 bases and J dropped 3 bases, with 15 bases sitting between them. CDR3 loop: CSGDREGEETQYF. CDR3 in DNA: TGCAGCGGTGACAGGGAGGGGGAAGAGACCCAGTACTTC.

This clonotype came up many times. This chain joins TRBV6-5 and TRBJ2-3; D is unclear. The germline V gene encodes CDR1 MNHEY and CDR2 SVGAGI. The CDR3 is made up of 15 amino acids. Trimming pared 0 bases from V and 7 bases from J, leaving 14 bases between. The CDR3 reads CASSYSSGIRNTQYF. As DNA, the CDR3 is TGTGCCAGCAGTTACTCGAGTGGGATTCGAAATACGCAGTATTTT.